These 11 T cell receptor beta chains came from one sample sequenced in a study of T cell responses to AZD1222 COVID-19 vaccine. Profiled with immunoSEQ multiplex PCR; TCRdb holds only in-frame clones, not every one. This table has about 140,000 clones, 80% to 95% appearing once. Specimen: peripheral blood, collected 28 days after the second AZD1222 dose. The receptors here all came from an adult who received the AZD1222 COVID-19 vaccine.

The V and J genes are TRBV28 and TRBJ2-1; no reliable D call. The CDR3 contains 12 residues. CDR1 is MDHEN, CDR2 SYDVKM, per germline. Trimming removed 5 bases at V and 6 bases at J, with 8 bases between. The CDR3 here is CASSVWGNEQFF. The CDR3, as DNA: TGTGCCAGCAGTGTTTGGGGCAATGAGCAGTTCTTC.

V is TRBV7-8 and J is TRBJ1-5; D is ambiguous. V lost 5 bases, J lost 0 bases, and 14 bases lay in between. The CDR3 runs to 16 residues. Germline lookup yields CDR1 SGHVS and CDR2 FQNEAQ. CDR3 sequence: CASSPGLSYSNQPQHF. Written as DNA, the CDR3 is TGTGCCAGCAGCCCTGGACTGAGCTATAGCAATCAGCCCCAGCATTTT. The whole variable domain, filled in from reference TRBV7-8 and TRBJ1-5, reads GAGVSQSPRYKVAKRGQDVALRCDPISGHVSLFWYQQALGQGPEFLTYFQNEAQLDKSGLPSDRFFAERPEGSVSTLKIQRTQQEDSAVYLCASSPGLSYSNQPQHFGDGTRLSIL.

The CDR3 protein is CASSTQGYEQYF. As DNA, the CDR3 is TGTGCCAGCAGTACCCAGGGATACGAGCAGTACTTC. The chain joins TRBV6-5 to TRBJ2-7, with D possibly TRBD1 on 5 matching bases. The CDR3 is 12 residues long. V was cut by 5 bases and J by 4 bases, with 9 bases left in between. Germline loops: CDR1 MNHEY, CDR2 SVGAGI.

The chain joins TRBV21-1 to TRBJ1-5. TRBV21-1 is tagged as a pseudogene. The CDR3 contains 15 residues. The CDR3 region is CASSKGSGGNQPQHF. The DNA for the CDR3 is TGTGCCAGCAGCAAAGGGTCGGGGGGCAATCAGCCCCAGCATTTT.

The rearrangement uses TRBV13 and TRBJ1-1, with 7 bases matching TRBD1. The trim removed 7 bases at V and 3 bases at J, leaving 8 bases unmatched. CDR1 and CDR2 from the germline V gene are PRHDT and FYEKMQ (reference sequence). The CDR3 spans 14 residues. CDR3: CASTQGGIDTEAFF. The CDR3 coding sequence is TGTGCCAGCACTCAGGGGGGTATTGACACTGAAGCTTTCTTT.

The V and J genes are TRBV4-1 and TRBJ2-5; D is uncertain. Trimming left V 0 bases short and J 5 bases short, with 10 bases between. There are 14 residues in the CDR3. CDR1 MGHRA and CDR2 YSYEKL come from the germline V gene. Here the CDR3 reads CASSQEVWAETQYF. The CDR3, as DNA: TGCGCCAGCAGCCAAGAGGTGTGGGCGGAGACCCAGTACTTC.

CDR3 coding DNA: TGCGCCAGCAGCTTGGATCAGCGACTAGCGGAATCTCCGAACACCGGGGAGCTGTTTTTT. Protein product: CASSLDQRLAESPNTGELFF. The chain uses TRBV5-1 and TRBJ2-2; 9 bases fit TRBD2. The CDR3 sequence is 20 residues long. Germline V gene lookup returns CDR1 SGHRS and CDR2 YFSETQ. V shed 0 bases, J shed 0 bases, and the junction held 12 bases outside the gene matches.

The V call is TRBV7-6, the J call TRBJ1-3, with TRBD1 as a possible D gene (6 bases). In germline, CDR1 is SGHVS, CDR2 FNYEAQ. V shed 6 bases and J shed 0 bases, with 12 bases lying between them. The CDR3 is 15 residues long. The CDR3 loop is CASSFGGTSGNTIYF. DNA for the CDR3: TGTGCCAGCAGTTTCGGGGGCACCTCTGGAAACACCATATATTTT.

The J gene is TRBJ2-3, the V gene TRBV28; 8 bases align to TRBD2. The CDR3 runs 15 residues. Germline trimming cut 9 bases from V and 1 base from J; bases unmatched to any gene: 9. Germline CDR1 MDHEN, CDR2 SYDVKM. CDR3 loop: CASTGGSSGTDTQYF. CDR3 sequence (DNA): TGTGCCAGTACGGGGGGGTCTAGCGGCACAGATACGCAGTATTTT.

This clone was observed once. This chain joins TRBV9 and TRBJ1-4; D perhaps matches TRBD1 (6 bases). This CDR3 region has 16 residues. Trimming pared 4 bases from V and 0 bases from J, leaving 13 bases between. Germline assignment: CDR1 SGDLS and CDR2 YYNGEE. CDR3 DNA: TGTGCCAGCAGCCCAAGGGGGGGGGCAACTAATGAAAAACTGTTTTTT. It encodes CASSPRGGATNEKLFF.

The chain recombines TRBV6-6 with TRBJ1-1, with unresolved D. Germline V gives CDR1 MNHNY, CDR2 SVGAGI (reference sequence). V lost 1 base to trimming and J lost 0 bases, with 9 bases between them. This CDR3 spans 15 amino acids. The CDR3 DNA follows: TGTGCCAGCAGTTACTTTGGGCCCTTGAACACTGAAGCTTTCTTT. Amino acid sequence: CASSYFGPLNTEAFF.